Listed below are T cell receptor beta chains from one sample, sequenced in a study of CD8 T cells in Susac syndrome. Via MiXCR, TCRdb re-called the immunoSEQ multiplex PCR reads, giving one row per CDR3 protein. The repertoire holds some 180,000 distinct CDR3 sequences, 80% to 95% seen once, with around 0.096% in the top ten. The specimen sequenced was CD4+ T cells from PBMCs. The receptor set was obtained from a human donor in good health. The CDR3 runs from the conserved cysteine through the conserved F or W. A D gene is named only where the DNA matches it firmly. Expanded clones are given a class, and other clones once, few, many or no size at all.

CASSRAYEQYF,TGTGCCAGCAGCCGCGCCTACGAGCAGTACTTC,TRBV28,NA,TRBJ2-7,NA
CASSRAGGVAKNIQYF,TGTGCCAGCAGCCGAGCGGGGGGCGTAGCCAAAAACATTCAGTACTTC,TRBV3-1,NA,TRBJ2-4,TRBD2
CASRGTGLGNQPQHF,TGTGCCAGCCGCGGGACAGGTTTGGGCAATCAGCCCCAGCATTTT,TRBV12-3/TRBV12-4,NA,TRBJ1-5,TRBD1
CASSLGGQASNHGYTF,TGTGCCAGCAGCTTAGGAGGACAAGCCTCTAACCATGGCTACACCTTC,TRBV7-2,NA,TRBJ1-2,NA
CASSQDYGYTF,TGTGCCAGCAGCCAGGACTATGGCTACACCTTC,TRBV14,few,TRBJ1-2,NA
CASSIQGLDTDTQYF,TGTGCCAGTAGTATACAGGGGCTCGACACAGATACGCAGTATTTT,TRBV19,NA,TRBJ2-3,NA
CASSFWQPSYNSPLHF,TGTGCCAGCAGTTTTTGGCAGCCCTCCTATAATTCACCCCTCCACTTT,TRBV28,once,TRBJ1-6,NA
CASSPTPGTPGNTIYF,TGTGCCAGCAGTCCTACCCCCGGGACACCTGGAAACACCATATATTTT,TRBV2,NA,TRBJ1-3,NA
CASGTGGMDTQYF,TGTGCCTCCGGGACAGGAGGGATGGATACGCAGTATTTT,TRBV19,NA,TRBJ2-3,TRBD1
CSANPAGPNTGELFF,TGCAGTGCTAACCCCGCGGGGCCGAACACCGGGGAGCTGTTTTTT,TRBV20-1,NA,TRBJ2-2,NA
CASTPRQGPTGELFF,TGCGCCAGCACGCCACGACAGGGGCCCACCGGGGAGCTGTTTTTT,TRBV5-1,NA,TRBJ2-2,TRBD1
CASRPEAAERIQYF,TGCGCCAGCAGGCCCGAGGCGGCAGAACGGATTCAGTACTTC,TRBV5-1,NA,TRBJ2-4,NA
CSASRVDRGNYGYTF,TGCAGTGCTAGTCGCGTGGACAGGGGCAACTATGGCTACACCTTC,TRBV20-1,NA,TRBJ1-2,TRBD1
CASSLVGVGNSPLHF,TGCGCCAGCAGCTTGGTGGGGGTTGGGAATTCACCCCTCCACTTT,TRBV5-1,NA,TRBJ1-6,NA
CASSYPGQGRYGYTF,TGTGCCAGCAGTTATCCGGGACAGGGACGTTACGGCTACACCTTC,TRBV6-6,NA,TRBJ1-2,TRBD1
CASSPSDREGEKLFF,TGTGCCAGCAGCCCCTCGGACAGGGAGGGCGAAAAACTGTTTTTT,TRBV12-3/TRBV12-4,NA,TRBJ1-4,TRBD1
CASSQDFRGSGDTQYF,TGTGCCAGCAGCCAAGATTTTAGAGGGTCAGGAGATACGCAGTATTTT,TRBV3-1,NA,TRBJ2-3,NA
CASMVRGRHTGELFF,TGTGCCAGCATGGTCAGGGGGCGTCACACCGGGGAGCTGTTTTTT,TRBV6-2/TRBV6-3,NA,TRBJ2-2,TRBD1
CASSSGTGGTDTQYF,TGTGCCAGCAGCTCCGGGACAGGGGGCACAGATACGCAGTATTTT,TRBV7-3,NA,TRBJ2-3,TRBD1
CASSAGQGSYYGYTF,TGTGCCAGCAGTGCGGGACAGGGTAGCTACTATGGCTACACCTTC,TRBV25-1,NA,TRBJ1-2,TRBD1
CASSLGSRVVLEQFF,TGTGCCAGCAGCTTGGGGTCCAGGGTGGTGCTTGAGCAGTTCTTC,TRBV5-6,NA,TRBJ2-1,NA
CSAIRRGRYNEQFF,TGCAGTGCCATCCGGAGGGGCAGATACAATGAGCAGTTCTTC,TRBV20-1,NA,TRBJ2-1,NA
CASSQAPDMASDTTQYF,TGTGCCAGCAGCCAAGCCCCAGACATGGCTAGCGATACTACGCAGTATTTT,TRBV3-1,NA,TRBJ2-3,NA
CASSHSQGVEQPQHF,TGTGCCAGCAGCCACTCTCAGGGGGTGGAGCAGCCCCAGCATTTT,TRBV16,NA,TRBJ1-5,TRBD1
CASIIPGTGTEGYTF,TGTGCCAGCATCATCCCGGGGACAGGGACGGAGGGCTACACCTTC,TRBV5-6,NA,TRBJ1-2,TRBD1
CASSVRDREDGYTF,TGTGCCAGTAGTGTCCGGGACAGGGAGGATGGCTACACCTTC,TRBV19,NA,TRBJ1-2,TRBD1
CASSPRTSGGSGELFF,TGTGCCAGCAGCCCCCGGACTAGCGGGGGGTCCGGGGAGCTGTTTTTT,TRBV9,NA,TRBJ2-2,TRBD2
CASRRRTGRDNTEAFF,TGTGCCAGCAGAAGACGGACAGGGAGGGACAACACTGAAGCTTTCTTT,TRBV6-6,NA,TRBJ1-1,TRBD1
CASSLNGPGPAEKLFF,TGTGCCAGCAGCTTAAATGGTCCCGGGCCAGCTGAAAAACTGTTTTTT,TRBV7-3,NA,TRBJ1-4,NA
CASSYRLQGDEQYF,TGTGCCAGCAGCTACCGATTACAGGGGGACGAGCAGTACTTC,TRBV7-2,few,TRBJ2-7,TRBD1
CASSYPDTQYF,TGTGCCAGCAGTTACCCAGATACGCAGTATTTT,TRBV6-2/TRBV6-3,NA,TRBJ2-3,NA
CASNLLGEGYTF,TGTGCCAGCAACCTCTTGGGGGAGGGCTACACCTTC,TRBV28,NA,TRBJ1-2,NA
CASTKDGWANEKLFF,TGTGCCAGCACCAAGGATGGGTGGGCTAATGAAAAACTGTTTTTT,TRBV6-5,NA,TRBJ1-4,NA
CASSVEQGMNSPLHF,TGTGCCAGCAGCGTAGAACAGGGGATGAATTCACCCCTCCACTTT,TRBV9,NA,TRBJ1-6,TRBD1
CASSPSAVSVGDEQYF,TGCGCCAGCAGCCCCTCGGCTGTTTCCGTCGGGGACGAGCAGTACTTC,TRBV5-1,NA,TRBJ2-7,NA
CASRRRTEAFF,TGTGCCAGTCGCCGGAGGACTGAAGCTTTCTTT,TRBV2,NA,TRBJ1-1,NA